This TCR beta chain was captured in a study of CD8 T cells in ankylosing spondylitis. Whole-study findings and limits: Seven or eight highly homologous variants made up a TCR beta motif, and this motif appeared characteristic of ankylosing spondylitis blood. As for the disease-linked clones, they showed a CD8+ phenotype and occurred at relatively low frequencies in peripheral blood. Disease-linked clones reportedly concentrated significantly in matched ankylosing spondylitis synovial fluid. Certain motif variants had earlier appeared in reactive arthritis synovial fluid and blood.

By quantitative 5'-RACE with molecular barcodes, the TCR beta libraries were made. TCRdb itself ran the 5' RACE reads through MiXCR, one entry per CDR3 protein. The data hold about 330,000 distinct CDR3 sequences, with less than 10% observed a single time. This clonotype has ten or more counts. The antigen remains undetermined. V trimming: 5 bases; J trimming: 5 bases; junction bases outside the gene matches: 16. Germline CDR1 and CDR2: SGHVS and FNYEAQ. CDR3 size: 17 residues. The receptor's source is a male donor with ankylosing spondylitis. Sequenced sample: blood, either unsorted or a sorted T cell fraction (not recorded which). The genes are TRBV7-6 and TRBJ2-5; TRBD2 aligns across 8 bases. The CDR3 region has the DNA TGTGCCAGCAGCCGACATAGCGGGACACCAAATTGGGAGACCCAGTACTTC. Amino acids: CASSRHSGTPNWETQYF.